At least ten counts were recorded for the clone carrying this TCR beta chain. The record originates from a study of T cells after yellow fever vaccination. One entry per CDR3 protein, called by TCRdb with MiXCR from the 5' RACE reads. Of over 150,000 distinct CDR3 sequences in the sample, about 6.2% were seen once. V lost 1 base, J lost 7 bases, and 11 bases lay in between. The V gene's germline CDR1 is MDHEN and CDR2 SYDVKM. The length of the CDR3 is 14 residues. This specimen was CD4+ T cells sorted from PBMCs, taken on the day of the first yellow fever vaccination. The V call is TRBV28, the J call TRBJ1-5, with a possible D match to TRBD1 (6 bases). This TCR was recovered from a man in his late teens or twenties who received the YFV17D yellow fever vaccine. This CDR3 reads CASSLYGGAQPQHF. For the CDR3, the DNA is TGTGCCAGCAGTTTATACGGGGGCGCCCAGCCCCAGCATTTT.